Shown below are 10 T cell receptor beta chains from a single sample sequenced in a study of blood T cell repertoires in COVID-19. Measured with immunoSEQ multiplex PCR; TCRdb has only the in-frame clones, and not every one. This table has 300,000 or so clones, roughly 90% appearing once. Material: PBMCs or T cells enriched from blood (not recorded which). Receptors were obtained from a man in his sixties who had recovered from COVID-19.

This rearrangement joins TRBV19 to TRBJ2-3; 8 bases are shared with TRBD2. The CDR3 totals 15 residues. V gave up 9 bases and J gave up 6 bases; unmatched junction bases: 14. Germline lookup yields CDR1 LNHDA and CDR2 SQIVND (reference sequence). The CDR3 DNA sequence: TGTGCCAGCCAATTCGGGACTAGGGATTCGGATACGCAGTATTTT. Amino acid sequence: CASQFGTRDSDTQYF.

The gene calls are TRBV15 and TRBJ2-7; 9 nucleotides match TRBD2. V dropped 0 bases and J dropped 1; count of bases not matched to a gene: 7. The CDR3 runs to 17 residues. The germline V gene has CDR1 LNHNV and CDR2 YYDKDF (reference sequence). The CDR3 DNA reads as TGTGCCACCAGCAGAGAGCGGGGGGGCATAAGGTCCTACGAGCAGTACTTC. This encodes CATSRERGGIRSYEQYF.

The chain has TRBV23-1 and TRBJ1-5, with D hard to call. TRBV23-1 is sorted into the ORF group, with uncertain function. The CDR3 covers 17 residues. V dropped 7 bases and J dropped 2 bases, with 21 bases sitting between them. The CDR3 DNA is TGCGCCAGCATCACCGTCTTTTTTTCGGGGTGCAATCAGCCCCAGCATTTT. Translation gives CASITVFFSGCNQPQHF.

This chain joins TRBV9 and TRBJ2-7, with 8 bases that match TRBD1. V was pared by 0 bases and J by 8 bases, with 4 bases of the junction left unmatched. Germline V lookup: CDR1 SGDLS, CDR2 YYNGEE. The CDR3 sequence is 13 residues long. The CDR3 loop is CASSVESRGQQYF. CDR3 DNA sequence: TGTGCCAGCAGCGTAGAGTCCAGGGGGCAGCAGTACTTC.

This clone showed up just once. This chain uses TRBV4-1 with TRBJ2-1; D perhaps matches TRBD1 (5 bases). Deletions cut 1 base from V and 2 bases from J, with 9 bases between. Per the germline V gene, CDR1 is MGHRA and CDR2 is YSYEKL. This CDR3 has 15 amino acids. The CDR3 region is CASSQVQDTYNEQFF. The CDR3 region has the DNA TGCGCCAGCAGCCAAGTACAGGACACCTACAATGAGCAGTTCTTC.

The gene calls are TRBV3-1 (or the pseudogene TRBV3-2) and TRBJ1-2, with no clear D. The CDR3 is made up of 14 amino acids. Germline CDR1 and CDR2: LGHDT and YNNKEL (reference sequence). V shed 0 bases and J shed 8 bases, with 13 bases lying between them. CDR3 sequence reads: CASSQDQWSPGYTF. CDR3 coding DNA: TGTGCCAGCAGCCAAGATCAGTGGTCTCCCGGCTACACCTTC.

In this sample, this clone turned up a few times. In DNA, the CDR3 is TGTGCCAGCAGTCCCGGGACTAGCGGGAAAGAGACCCAGTACTTC. Its translation: CASSPGTSGKETQYF. The chain links TRBV27 to TRBJ2-5, with 13 bases lining up with TRBD2. Trimming at V came to 5 bases and at J to 3 bases, leaving 3 bases not matched to a gene. There are 15 residues in the CDR3. Germline CDR1 reads MNHEY; CDR2 reads SMNVEV (reference sequence).

V is TRBV4-1 and J is TRBJ2-3; 13 nucleotides agree with TRBD2. The CDR3 consists of 18 residues. V lost 2 bases, J lost 1 base, and 6 bases stayed unmatched. Germline CDR1 and CDR2: MGHRA and YSYEKL. CDR3 in amino acids: CASSQRGLAGAGTDTQYF. The CDR3 bases are TGCGCCAGCAGCCAACGAGGACTAGCGGGAGCTGGCACAGATACGCAGTATTTT.

CDR3 sequence: CAWSIQGNGYTF. The CDR3 nucleotides are TGTGCCTGGAGTATACAGGGGAACGGCTACACCTTC. This chain uses TRBV30 with TRBJ1-2; the match to TRBD1 covers 7 bases. Looked up from germline, CDR1 is GTSNPN and CDR2 is SVGIG (reference sequence). This CDR3 is built from 12 residues. Trimming took 2 bases from V and 8 from J; bases not matched to a gene: 5.

In the case of this clone: No conserved phenylalanine or tryptophan is present at the end of the CDR3, so a read error is the likely explanation. The limits of the CDR3 on the DNA are not certain, so only TCRdb's listed CDR3 is given. CDR3 region: CASSRWTGSLSV. The chain employs TRBV28 and TRBJ1-2; the table names TRBD1, a call not compared with the DNA. With termini counted, the CDR3 has 12 amino acids. In germline, CDR1 is MDHEN, CDR2 SYDVKM.